The clone carrying this T cell receptor beta chain occurred many times. The data were obtained in a study of human T cells and chemical hapten exposure. In germline, CDR1 is SEHNR, CDR2 FQNEAQ (reference sequence). V was clipped by 1 base and J by 7 bases, with 8 bases between them. The CDR3 is 13 residues long. Time point meaning: healthy volunteer bleed at 2 weeks. Total RNA was extracted from unfractionated whole blood. TCRdb recomputed calls from the RACE reads with MiXCR, one row per CDR3 protein. The sample consists of about 93,000 distinct CDR3 sequences, just under 9% of them appearing once. This receptor was obtained from a female donor in good health. Some clones in this sample may be carry-over from other donors' samples. Material for sequencing was whole blood. V usage is TRBV7-9 and J usage is TRBJ2-1; tentative D call: TRBD1 (5 bases). The CDR3 nucleotides are TGTGCCAGCAGCTTAGTCGCAGGGAATGAGCAGTTCTTC. This translates into CASSLVAGNEQFF.